This T cell receptor (beta chain) was captured by sequencing in a study of blood T cell repertoires in COVID-19. The protocol was immunoSEQ multiplex PCR, while the TCRdb copy is restricted to in-frame clones and leaves out a portion. The profile shows roughly 130,000 clones, about 79% of them singletons. This clone was detected only a few times. This clonotype originated in a woman aged 45-60 years with acute or convalescent COVID-19. The sample taken for sequencing was peripheral blood.

CDR3 loop: CASSEGQGGRSPLHF. As DNA, the CDR3 is TGTGCCAGCAGTGAAGGACAGGGCGGTCGTTCACCCCTCCACTTT. The chain is built from TRBV6-1 and TRBJ1-6; 7 bases are a match to TRBD1. J gave up 9 bases and V 1 base, and 6 bases lay outside the gene matches. CDR1 MNHNS and CDR2 SASEGT come from the germline V gene. CDR3 length: 15 amino acids.